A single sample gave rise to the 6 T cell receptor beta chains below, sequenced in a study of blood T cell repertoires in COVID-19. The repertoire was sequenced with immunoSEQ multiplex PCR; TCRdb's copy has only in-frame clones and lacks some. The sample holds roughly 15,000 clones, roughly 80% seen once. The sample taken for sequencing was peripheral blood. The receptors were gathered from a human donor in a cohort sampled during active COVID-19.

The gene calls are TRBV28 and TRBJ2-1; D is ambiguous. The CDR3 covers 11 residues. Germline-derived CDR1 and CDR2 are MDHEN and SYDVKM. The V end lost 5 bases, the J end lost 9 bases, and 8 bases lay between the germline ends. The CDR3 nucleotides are TGTGCCAGCAGTGCTCTAGGTGAGCAGTTCTTC. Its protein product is CASSALGEQFF.

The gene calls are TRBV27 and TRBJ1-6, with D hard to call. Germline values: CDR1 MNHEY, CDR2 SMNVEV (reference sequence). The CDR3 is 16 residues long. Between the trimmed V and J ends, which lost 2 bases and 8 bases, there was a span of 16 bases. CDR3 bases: TGTGCCAGCAGTTTACGCGAGTGGGAGGGTTATTCACCCCTCCACTTT. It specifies CASSLREWEGYSPLHF.

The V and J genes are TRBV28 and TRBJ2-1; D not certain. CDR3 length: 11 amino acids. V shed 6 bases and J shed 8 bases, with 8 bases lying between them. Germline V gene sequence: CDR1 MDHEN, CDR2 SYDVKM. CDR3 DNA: TGTGCCAGCAGGCGGTCCCATGAGCAGTTCTTC. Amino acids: CASRRSHEQFF.

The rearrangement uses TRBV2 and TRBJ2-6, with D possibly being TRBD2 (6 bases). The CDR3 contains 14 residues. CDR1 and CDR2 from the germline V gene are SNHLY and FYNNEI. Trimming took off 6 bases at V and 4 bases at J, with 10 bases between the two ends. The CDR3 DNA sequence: TGTGCCAGCAGGGAGGGTGCGGGGGCCAACGTCCTGACTTTC. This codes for CASREGAGANVLTF.

The CDR3 is CASSQGLAGGRNEQYF. The CDR3 region has the DNA TGTGCCAGCAGCCAGGGACTAGCGGGAGGGAGGAACGAGCAGTACTTC. The chain is built from TRBV11-2 and TRBJ2-7, with 16 positions matching TRBD2. The CDR3 extends over 16 amino acids. Germline values: CDR1 SGHAT, CDR2 FQNNGV. V was pared by 5 bases and J by 5 bases, with 6 bases of the junction left unmatched.

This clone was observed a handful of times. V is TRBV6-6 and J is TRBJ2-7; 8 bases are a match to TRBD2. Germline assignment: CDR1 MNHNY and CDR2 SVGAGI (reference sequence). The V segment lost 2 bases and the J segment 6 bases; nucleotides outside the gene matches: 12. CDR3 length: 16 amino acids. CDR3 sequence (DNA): TGTGCCAGCAGTTACCCCTACAAGGGACTAGTCGGCGAGCAGTACTTC. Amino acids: CASSYPYKGLVGEQYF.